The entry below gives a single TCR beta chain sequence along with its context. What it binds is unknown. These data come from a study of PD-1 blockade in classical Hodgkin lymphoma. Findings and caveats of the study: It was reported that newly diagnosed patients had less baseline TCR diversity than healthy donors.

V was pared by 5 bases and J by 3 bases, with 11 bases between. Germline CDR1 is MNHEY and CDR2 is SVGAGI. This CDR3 region has 13 residues. The method was immunoSEQ multiplex PCR; TCRdb's version includes in-frame clones alone and lacks a portion of them. The table has 30,000 to 35,000 clones, around 90% seen once; the top ten hold approximately 0.23%. All patients relapsed after autologous stem cell transplantation, and brentuximab vedotin exposure varied. Purification of CD4+ T cells from thawed PBMCs was achieved by magnetic negative selection. This TCR was sampled from a human donor with classical Hodgkin lymphoma. The sample was CD4+ T cells from blood, taken at baseline. The J gene is TRBJ2-7, the V gene TRBV6-5; no clear D gene. For the CDR3, the DNA is TGTGCCAGCAGTAGGGTCCGAGGCTACGAGCAGTACTTC. This encodes CASSRVRGYEQYF.